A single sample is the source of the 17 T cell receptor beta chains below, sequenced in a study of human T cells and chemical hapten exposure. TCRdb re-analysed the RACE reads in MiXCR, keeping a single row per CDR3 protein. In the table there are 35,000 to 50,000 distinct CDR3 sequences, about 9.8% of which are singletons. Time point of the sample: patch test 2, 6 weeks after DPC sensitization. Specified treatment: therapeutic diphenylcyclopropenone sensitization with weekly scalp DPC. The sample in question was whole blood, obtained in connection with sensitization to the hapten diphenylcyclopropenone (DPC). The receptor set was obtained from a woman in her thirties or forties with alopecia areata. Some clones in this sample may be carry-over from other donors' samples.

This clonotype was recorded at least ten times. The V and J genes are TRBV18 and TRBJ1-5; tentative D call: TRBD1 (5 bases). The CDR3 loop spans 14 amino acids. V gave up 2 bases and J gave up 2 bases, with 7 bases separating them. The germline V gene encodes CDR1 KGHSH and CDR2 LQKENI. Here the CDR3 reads CASSPGGGNQPQHF. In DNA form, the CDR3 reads TGTGCCAGCTCACCAGGGGGAGGCAATCAGCCCCAGCATTTT.

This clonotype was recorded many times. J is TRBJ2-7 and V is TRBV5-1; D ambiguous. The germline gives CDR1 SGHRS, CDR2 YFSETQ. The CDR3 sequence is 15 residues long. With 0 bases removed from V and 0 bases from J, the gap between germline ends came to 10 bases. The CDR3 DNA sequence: TGCGCCAGCAGCTTGGAGGGAAAAAGCTCCTACGAGCAGTACTTC. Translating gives CASSLEGKSSYEQYF.

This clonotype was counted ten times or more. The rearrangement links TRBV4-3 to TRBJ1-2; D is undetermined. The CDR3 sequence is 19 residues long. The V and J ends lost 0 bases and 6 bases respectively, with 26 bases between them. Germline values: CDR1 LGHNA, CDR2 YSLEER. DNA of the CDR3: TGCGCCAGCAGCCAAGATAGGCCGTGGGCAGCCCGTCGCGAGAATGGCTACACCTTC. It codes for CASSQDRPWAARRENGYTF.

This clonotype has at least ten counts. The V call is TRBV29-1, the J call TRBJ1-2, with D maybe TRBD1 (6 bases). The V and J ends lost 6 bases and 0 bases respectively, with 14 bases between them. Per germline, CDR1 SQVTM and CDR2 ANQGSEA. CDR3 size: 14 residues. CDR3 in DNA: TGCAGCGTCGATCGGGGGCAATCTAACTATGGCTACACCTTC. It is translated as CSVDRGQSNYGYTF.

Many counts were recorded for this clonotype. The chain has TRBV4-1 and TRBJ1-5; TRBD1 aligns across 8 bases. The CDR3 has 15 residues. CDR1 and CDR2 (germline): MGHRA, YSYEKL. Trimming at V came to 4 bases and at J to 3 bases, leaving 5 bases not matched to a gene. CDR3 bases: TGCGCCAGCAGCCCTGGGACAGGACACAATCAGCCCCAGCATTTT. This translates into CASSPGTGHNQPQHF.

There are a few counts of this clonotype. CDR3 protein: CASSRSLNTEAFF. The CDR3 nucleotides are TGTGCCAGCTCTAGATCCCTGAACACTGAAGCTTTCTTT. The chain joins TRBV18 to TRBJ1-1; D is unresolved. This CDR3 contains 13 residues. Trimming removed 6 bases from V and 0 bases from J, with 8 bases in between. Germline CDR1 and CDR2: KGHSH and LQKENI. Together with reference TRBV18 and TRBJ1-1, the CDR3 gives the full variable domain: NAGVMQNPRHLVRRRGQEARLRCSPMKGHSHVYWYRQLPEEGLKFMVYLQKENIIDESGMPKERFSAEFPKEGPSILRIQQVVRGDSAAYFCASSRSLNTEAFFGQGTRLTVV.

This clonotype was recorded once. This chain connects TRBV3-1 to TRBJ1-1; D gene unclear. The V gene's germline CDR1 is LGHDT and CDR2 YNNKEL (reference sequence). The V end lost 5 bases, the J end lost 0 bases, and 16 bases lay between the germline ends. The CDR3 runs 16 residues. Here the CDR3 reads CASSSEAAPLNTEAFF. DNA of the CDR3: TGTGCCAGCAGCTCCGAGGCTGCCCCCCTGAACACTGAAGCTTTCTTT.

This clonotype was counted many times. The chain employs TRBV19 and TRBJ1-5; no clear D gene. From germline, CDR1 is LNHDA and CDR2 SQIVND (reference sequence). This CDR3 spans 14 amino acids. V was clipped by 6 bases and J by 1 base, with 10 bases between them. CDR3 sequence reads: CASRWSESNQPQHF. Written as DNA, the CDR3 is TGTGCCAGTAGATGGTCGGAAAGCAATCAGCCCCAGCATTTT. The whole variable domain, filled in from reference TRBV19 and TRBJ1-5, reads DGGITQSPKYLFRKEGQNVTLSCEQNLNHDAMYWYRQDPGQGLRLIYYSQIVNDFQKGDIAEGYSVSREKKESFPLTVTSAQKNPTAFYLCASRWSESNQPQHFGDGTRLSIL.

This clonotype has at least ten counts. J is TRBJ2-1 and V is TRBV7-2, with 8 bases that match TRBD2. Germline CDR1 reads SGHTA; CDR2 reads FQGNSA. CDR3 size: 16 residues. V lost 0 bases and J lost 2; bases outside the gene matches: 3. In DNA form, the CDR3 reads TGTGCCAGCAGCTTAGCAACGGGGGGGACCTACAATGAGCAGTTCTTC. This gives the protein CASSLATGGTYNEQFF.

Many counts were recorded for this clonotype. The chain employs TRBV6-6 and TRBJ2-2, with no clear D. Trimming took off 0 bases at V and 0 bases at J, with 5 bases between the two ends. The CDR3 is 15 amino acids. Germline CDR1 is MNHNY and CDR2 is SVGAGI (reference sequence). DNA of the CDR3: TGTGCCAGCAGTTACTCAGGAGCGAACACCGGGGAGCTGTTTTTT. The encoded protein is CASSYSGANTGELFF.

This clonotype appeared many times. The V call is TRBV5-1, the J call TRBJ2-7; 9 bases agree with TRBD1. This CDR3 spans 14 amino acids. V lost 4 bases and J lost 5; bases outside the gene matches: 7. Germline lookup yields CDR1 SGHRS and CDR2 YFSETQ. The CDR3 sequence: CASSLGQGRDEQYF. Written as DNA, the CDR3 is TGCGCCAGCAGCCTGGGACAGGGACGGGACGAGCAGTACTTC.

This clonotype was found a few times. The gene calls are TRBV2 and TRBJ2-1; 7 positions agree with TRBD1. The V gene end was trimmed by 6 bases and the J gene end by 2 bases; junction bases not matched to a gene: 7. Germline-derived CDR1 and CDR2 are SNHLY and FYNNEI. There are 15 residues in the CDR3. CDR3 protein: CASREDRRTYNEQFF. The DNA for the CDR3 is TGTGCCAGCAGAGAGGACAGGAGGACCTACAATGAGCAGTTCTTC.

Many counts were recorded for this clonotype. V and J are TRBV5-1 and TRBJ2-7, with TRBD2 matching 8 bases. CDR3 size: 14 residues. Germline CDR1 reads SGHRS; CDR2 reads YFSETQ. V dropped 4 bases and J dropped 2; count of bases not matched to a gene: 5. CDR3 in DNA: TGCGCCAGCAGCGAAATAGCGGGGCCCTACGAGCAGTACTTC. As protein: CASSEIAGPYEQYF.

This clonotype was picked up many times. The CDR3 nucleotides are TGTGCCAGCAGCTTAAATTTGAGAACTGAAGCTTTCTTT. Its translation is CASSLNLRTEAFF. V is TRBV7-2 and J is TRBJ1-1, with D uncertain. This CDR3 is built from 13 residues. Germline-derived CDR1 and CDR2 are SGHTA and FQGNSA. The V end was cut by 2 bases, the J end by 5 bases, with 9 bases between.

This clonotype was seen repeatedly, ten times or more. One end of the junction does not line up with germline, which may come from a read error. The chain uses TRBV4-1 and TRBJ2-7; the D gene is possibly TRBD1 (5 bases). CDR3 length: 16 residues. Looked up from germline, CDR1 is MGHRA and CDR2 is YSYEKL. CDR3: CASSQVGRARSRAEIF. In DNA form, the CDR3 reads TGCGCCAGCAGCCAGGTCGGCAGGGCGCGCTCCCGGGCCGAGATCTTC.

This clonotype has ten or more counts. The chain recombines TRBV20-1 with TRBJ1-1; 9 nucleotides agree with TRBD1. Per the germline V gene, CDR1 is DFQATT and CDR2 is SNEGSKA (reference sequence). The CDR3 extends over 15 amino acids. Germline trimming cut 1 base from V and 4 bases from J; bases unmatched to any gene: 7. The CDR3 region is CSARGGTGLSTEAFF. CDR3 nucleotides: TGCAGTGCTAGAGGAGGGACAGGGCTGAGCACTGAAGCTTTCTTT.

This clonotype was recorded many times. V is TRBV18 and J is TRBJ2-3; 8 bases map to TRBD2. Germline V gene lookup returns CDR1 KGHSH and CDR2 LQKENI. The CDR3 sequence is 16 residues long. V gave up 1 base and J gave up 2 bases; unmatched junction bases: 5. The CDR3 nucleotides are TGTGCCAGCTCACCACTAGGCGGGGGGACCACAGATACGCAGTATTTT. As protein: CASSPLGGGTTDTQYF.